The T cell receptor (beta chain) under discussion was sequenced for a study of cytomegalovirus exposure and HLA in healthy donors. In the study overall: The approximately 130 validation repertoires were reported in a later analysis to have been generated on the same platform as the roughly 700 first-cohort repertoires.

An approximately 130-subject validation cohort, separate from the 666-subject first cohort, supplied the donors. Profiled with immunoSEQ multiplex PCR; TCRdb holds only in-frame clones, not every one. The sample has 100,000 to 120,000 clones, roughly 87% seen once. Note on this clone: Its antigen remains unidentified.

Study conclusions and caveats: CMV antigen specificity of a few CMV-associated chains was confirmed in vitro.

Per the germline V gene, CDR1 is MRHNA and CDR2 is SNTAGT. V lost 5 bases to trimming and J lost 3 bases, with 16 bases between them. The CDR3 totals 15 residues. The specimen sequenced was PBMCs. The sequence was collected from a woman aged 18-30 years in good health and CMV-seronegative. The chain is built from TRBV6-4 and TRBJ1-2; D is undetermined. The CDR3 reads CASSPLAGLDYGYTF. CDR3 nucleotide sequence: TGTGCCAGCAGTCCCTTGGCAGGTCTGGACTATGGCTACACCTTC.